What follows describes a single T cell receptor (beta chain). These data are taken from a study of preoperative IRX-2 immunotherapy in early breast cancer. This CDR3 is built from 15 residues. CDR1 is MNHGY and CDR2 is SAAAGT in the germline V gene. Germline trimming cut 4 bases from V and 2 bases from J; bases unmatched to any gene: 3. Clones were read by immunoSEQ multiplex PCR, and TCRdb kept only the in-frame ones, dropping some. Among about 3,500 clones listed, around 80% were seen once. Treatment here: preoperative locoregional IRX-2 cytokine immunotherapy. Samples came from a phase Ib trial of preoperative locoregional IRX-2 cytokine immunotherapy.

The chain joins TRBV6-8 to TRBJ2-1; 9 bases are a match to TRBD2. This TCR came from a human donor with breast cancer. The sequences come from tumor tissue, collected before IRX-2 immunotherapy. The CDR3 region has the DNA TGTGCCAGCAGTTTTGAGCGGGAGGCCTACAATGAGCAGTTCTTC. This codes for CASSFEREAYNEQFF.